This entry lists 5 T cell receptor beta chains sequenced from one sample in a study of spatial heterogeneity in lung cancer. TCRdb re-analysed the 5' RACE reads in MiXCR, keeping a single row per CDR3 protein. The top ten clones hold about 28% of a sample with over 12,000 distinct CDR3 sequences, about 9.4% of them seen once. Time point noted: sample taken at primary tumor resection. From tumor, nontumor lung or frozen PBMC, whole RNA was taken unsorted for sequencing. The sample was PBMCs, taken at surgery. The receptors stem from a male donor with early-stage non-small cell lung cancer.

This clonotype was seen many times. The rearrangement uses TRBV7-2 and TRBJ2-2; TRBD2 matches 9 bases. Per the germline V gene, CDR1 is SGHTA and CDR2 is FQGNSA. With 5 bases clipped from V and 4 bases from J, the junction kept 8 bases outside the gene matches. The CDR3 spans 16 residues. The CDR3 nucleotides read TGTGCCAGCAGCCGAAGTCGCGGGAGGGCCACCGGGGAGCTGTTTTTT. This gives the protein CASSRSRGRATGELFF.

This clonotype was recorded at least ten times. The rearrangement uses TRBV12-3 or TRBV12-4 and TRBJ1-1; the D gene is possibly TRBD1 (6 bases). V dropped 6 bases and J dropped 9 bases, with 14 bases sitting between them. This CDR3 has 12 amino acids. The CDR3 protein is CASSPGQTKAFF. The CDR3 nucleotides read TGTGCCAGCAGCCCCGGACAGACAAAAGCTTTCTTT.

This clonotype was seen at least ten times. The gene calls are TRBV7-2 and TRBJ2-7; D gene uncertain. Trimming took 5 bases from V and 3 from J, leaving 14 bases between them. The CDR3 length is 14 residues. Germline CDR1 reads SGHTA; CDR2 reads FQGNSA. CDR3 loop: CASSPSYNLYEQYF. CDR3 nucleotide sequence: TGTGCCAGCAGCCCCTCTTACAACCTCTACGAGCAGTACTTC.

The V and J genes are TRBV27 and TRBJ1-5; D not resolved. This CDR3 region has 13 residues. Trimming shortened V by 10 bases and J by 0 bases, and 10 bases separated the two germline ends. Per the germline V gene, CDR1 is MNHEY and CDR2 is SMNVEV (reference sequence). In nucleotides, the CDR3 is TGTGCCATTTGGCAGTATAGCAATCAGCCCCAGCATTTT. Protein sequence: CAIWQYSNQPQHF.

There are many counts of this clonotype. The chain is built from TRBV30 and TRBJ1-4, with D possibly being TRBD1 (5 bases). The germline V and J ends were trimmed by 1 base and 14 bases, with 14 bases remaining between them. This CDR3 spans 12 amino acids. Germline CDR1 reads GTSNPN; CDR2 reads SVGIG (reference sequence). CDR3 coding DNA: TGTGCCTGGAGTGAAGAACAGGCTCGTCTGTTTTTT. Amino acid sequence: CAWSEEQARLFF.